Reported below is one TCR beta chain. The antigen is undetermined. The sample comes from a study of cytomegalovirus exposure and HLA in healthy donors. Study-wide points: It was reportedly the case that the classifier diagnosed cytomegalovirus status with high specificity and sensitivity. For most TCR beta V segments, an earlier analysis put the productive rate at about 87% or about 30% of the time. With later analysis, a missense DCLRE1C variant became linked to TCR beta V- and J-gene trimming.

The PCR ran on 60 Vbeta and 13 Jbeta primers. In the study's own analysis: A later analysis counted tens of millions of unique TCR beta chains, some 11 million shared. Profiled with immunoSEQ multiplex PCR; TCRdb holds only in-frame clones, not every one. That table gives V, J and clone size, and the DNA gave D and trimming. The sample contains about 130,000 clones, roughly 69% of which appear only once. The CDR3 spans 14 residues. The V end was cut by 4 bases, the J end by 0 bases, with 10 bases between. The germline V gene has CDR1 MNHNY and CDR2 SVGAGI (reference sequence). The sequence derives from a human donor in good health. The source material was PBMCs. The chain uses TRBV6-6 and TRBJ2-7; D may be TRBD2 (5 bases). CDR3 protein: CASSSSYSSYEQYF. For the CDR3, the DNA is TGTGCCAGCAGTTCTAGCTACAGCTCCTACGAGCAGTACTTC.